This TCR beta chain was identified during a study of cytomegalovirus exposure and HLA in healthy donors. Study as a whole: HLA-typed donors were the source of approximately 86 million unique TCRs held in an early data release.

The study's findings and limits: In a later analysis, at a false discovery rate of 0.05, about 16,000 TCR beta sequences matched HLA alleles.

This clone was seen a handful of times. Antigen specificity is unknown. Use of 60 Vbeta and 13 Jbeta primers characterized the PCR. TCRdb's table, derived via immunoSEQ multiplex PCR, lists solely in-frame clones and lacks some. Of about 140,000 clones listed, roughly 73% are singletons. Germline CDR1 reads MNHEY; CDR2 reads SVGAGI. Trimming pared 6 bases from V and 2 bases from J, leaving 10 bases between. CDR3 size: 13 residues. This clonotype was obtained from a female donor in good health and CMV-seronegative. The chain joins TRBV6-5 to TRBJ1-2; unclear D gene. Sequencing input: PBMCs. CDR3 sequence reads: CASRPTENYGYTF. The DNA of the CDR3 is TGTGCCAGCAGGCCCACAGAGAACTATGGCTACACCTTC.